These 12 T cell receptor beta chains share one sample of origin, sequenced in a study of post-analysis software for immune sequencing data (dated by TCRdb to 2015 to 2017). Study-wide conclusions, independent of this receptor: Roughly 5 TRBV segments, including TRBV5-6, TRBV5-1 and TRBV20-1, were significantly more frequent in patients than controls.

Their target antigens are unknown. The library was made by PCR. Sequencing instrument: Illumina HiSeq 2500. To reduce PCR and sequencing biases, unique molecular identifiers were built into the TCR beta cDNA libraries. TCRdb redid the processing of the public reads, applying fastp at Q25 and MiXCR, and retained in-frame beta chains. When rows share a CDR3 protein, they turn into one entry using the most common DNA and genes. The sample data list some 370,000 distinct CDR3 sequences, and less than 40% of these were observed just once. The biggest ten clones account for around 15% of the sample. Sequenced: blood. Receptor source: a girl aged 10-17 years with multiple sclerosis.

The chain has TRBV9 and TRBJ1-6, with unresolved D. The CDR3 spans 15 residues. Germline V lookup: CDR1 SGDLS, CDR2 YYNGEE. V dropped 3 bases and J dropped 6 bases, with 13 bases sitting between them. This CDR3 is CASSAMEEGNSPLHF. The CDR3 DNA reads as TGTGCCAGCAGCGCGATGGAGGAGGGTAATTCACCCCTCCACTTT.

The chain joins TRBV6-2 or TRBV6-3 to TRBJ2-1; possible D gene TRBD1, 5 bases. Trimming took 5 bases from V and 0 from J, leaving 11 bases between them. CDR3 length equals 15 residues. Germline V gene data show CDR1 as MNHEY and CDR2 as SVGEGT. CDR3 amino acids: CASSGQISSYNEQFF. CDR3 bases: TGTGCCAGCAGTGGACAAATTAGCTCCTACAATGAGCAGTTCTTC.

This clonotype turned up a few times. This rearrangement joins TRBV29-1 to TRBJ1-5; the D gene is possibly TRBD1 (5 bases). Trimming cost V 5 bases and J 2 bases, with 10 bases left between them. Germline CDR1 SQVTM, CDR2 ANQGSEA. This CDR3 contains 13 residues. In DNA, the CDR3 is TGCAGCGTTACGAGGGGAGGCAATCAGCCCCAGCATTTT. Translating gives CSVTRGGNQPQHF.

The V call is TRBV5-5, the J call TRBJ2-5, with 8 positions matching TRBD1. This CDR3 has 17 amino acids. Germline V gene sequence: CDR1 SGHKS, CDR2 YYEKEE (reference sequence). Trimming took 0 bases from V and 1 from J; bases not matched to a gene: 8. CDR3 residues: CASSLAGRQGFQETQYF. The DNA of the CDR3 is TGTGCCAGCAGCTTGGCCGGCAGACAGGGGTTCCAAGAGACCCAGTACTTC.

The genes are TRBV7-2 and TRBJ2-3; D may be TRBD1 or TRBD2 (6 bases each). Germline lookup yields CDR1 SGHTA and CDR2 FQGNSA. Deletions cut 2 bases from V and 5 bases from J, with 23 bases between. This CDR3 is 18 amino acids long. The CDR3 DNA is TGTGCCAGCAGCTTACCTGGATTTAGGAGGGGGGCGCGAGATACGCAGTATTTT. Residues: CASSLPGFRRGARDTQYF. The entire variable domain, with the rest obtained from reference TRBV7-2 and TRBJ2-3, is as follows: GAGVSQSPSNKVTEKGKDVELRCDPISGHTALYWYRQSLGQGLEFLIYFQGNSAPDKSGLPSDRFSAERTGGSVSTLTIQRTQQEDSAVYLCASSLPGFRRGARDTQYFGPGTRLTVL.

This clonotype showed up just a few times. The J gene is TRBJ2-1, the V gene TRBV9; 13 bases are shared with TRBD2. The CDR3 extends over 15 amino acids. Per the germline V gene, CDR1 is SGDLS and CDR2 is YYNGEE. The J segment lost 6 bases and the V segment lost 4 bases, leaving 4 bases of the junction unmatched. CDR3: CASSRGLAGANEQFF. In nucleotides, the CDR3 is TGTGCCAGCAGCCGAGGACTAGCGGGGGCCAATGAGCAGTTCTTC.

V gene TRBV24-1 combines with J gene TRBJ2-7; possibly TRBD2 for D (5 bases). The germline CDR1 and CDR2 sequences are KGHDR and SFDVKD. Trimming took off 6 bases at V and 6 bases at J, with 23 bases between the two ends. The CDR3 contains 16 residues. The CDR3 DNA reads TGTGCCACCAGTTATAATCAGGAGCCGAGGGCCTCCGAGCAGTACTTC. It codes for CATSYNQEPRASEQYF.

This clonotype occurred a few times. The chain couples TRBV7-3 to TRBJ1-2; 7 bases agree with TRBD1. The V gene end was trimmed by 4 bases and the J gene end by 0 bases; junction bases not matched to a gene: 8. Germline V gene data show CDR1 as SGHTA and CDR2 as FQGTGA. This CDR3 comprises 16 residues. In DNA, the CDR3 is TGTGCCAGCAGCTCCTGGGACAGCGGAGCTAACTATGGCTACACCTTC. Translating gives CASSSWDSGANYGYTF.

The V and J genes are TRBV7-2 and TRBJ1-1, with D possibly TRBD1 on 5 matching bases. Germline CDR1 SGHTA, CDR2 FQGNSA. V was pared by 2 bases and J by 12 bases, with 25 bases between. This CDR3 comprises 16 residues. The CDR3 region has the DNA TGTGCCAGCAGCTTACGAGGGGTTTCACCCGGGGAGGGGACTTTCTTT. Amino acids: CASSLRGVSPGEGTFF. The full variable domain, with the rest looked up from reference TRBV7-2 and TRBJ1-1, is GAGVSQSPSNKVTEKGKDVELRCDPISGHTALYWYRQSLGQGLEFLIYFQGNSAPDKSGLPSDRFSAERTGGSVSTLTIQRTQQEDSAVYLCASSLRGVSPGEGTFFGQGTRLTVV.

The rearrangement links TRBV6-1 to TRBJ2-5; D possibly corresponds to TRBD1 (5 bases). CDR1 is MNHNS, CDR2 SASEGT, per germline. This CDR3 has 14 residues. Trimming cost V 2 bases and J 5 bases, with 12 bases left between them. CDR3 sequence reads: CASSEQGGVETQYF. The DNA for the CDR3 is TGTGCCAGCAGTGAACAGGGTGGGGTTGAGACCCAGTACTTC.

CDR3 nucleotides: TGTGCCAGCACCCTAGGGAAGACTTACAATGAGCAGTTCTTC. Its protein is CASTLGKTYNEQFF. The chain employs TRBV11-2 and TRBJ2-1; no clear D gene. Per the germline V gene, CDR1 is SGHAT and CDR2 is FQNNGV. The germline V and J ends were trimmed by 7 bases and 4 bases, with 14 bases remaining between them. The CDR3 has 14 residues. Full variable domain (remainder filled in from reference TRBV11-2 and TRBJ2-1): EAGVAQSPRYKIIEKRQSVAFWCNPISGHATLYWYQQILGQGPKLLIQFQNNGVVDDSQLPKDRFSAERLKGVDSTLKIQPAKLEDSAVYLCASTLGKTYNEQFFGPGTRLTVL.

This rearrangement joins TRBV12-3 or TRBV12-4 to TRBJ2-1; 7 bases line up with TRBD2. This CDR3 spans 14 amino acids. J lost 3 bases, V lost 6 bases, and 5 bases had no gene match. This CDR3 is CASSMGLIYNEQFF. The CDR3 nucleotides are TGTGCCAGCAGCATGGGACTAATCTACAATGAGCAGTTCTTC.